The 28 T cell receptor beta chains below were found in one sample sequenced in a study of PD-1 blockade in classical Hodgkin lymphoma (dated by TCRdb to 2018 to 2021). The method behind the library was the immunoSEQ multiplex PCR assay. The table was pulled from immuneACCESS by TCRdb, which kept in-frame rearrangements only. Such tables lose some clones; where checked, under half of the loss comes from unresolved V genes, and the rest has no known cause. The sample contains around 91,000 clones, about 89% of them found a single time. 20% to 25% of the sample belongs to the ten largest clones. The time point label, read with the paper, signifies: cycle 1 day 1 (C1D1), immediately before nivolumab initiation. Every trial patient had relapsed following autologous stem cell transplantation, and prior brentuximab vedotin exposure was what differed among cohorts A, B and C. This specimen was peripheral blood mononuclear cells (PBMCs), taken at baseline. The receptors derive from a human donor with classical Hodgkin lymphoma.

In DNA, the CDR3 is TGCGCCAGCACCCCGGGACTAGCGGGGCCCCAGGATACGCAGTATTTT. This gives the protein CASTPGLAGPQDTQYF. The rearrangement links TRBV10-1 to TRBJ2-3, with TRBD2 identical over 13 bases. There are 16 residues in the CDR3. V was clipped by 7 bases and J by 6 bases; unmatched bases: 10. From germline, CDR1 is WNHNN and CDR2 SYGVQD (reference sequence).

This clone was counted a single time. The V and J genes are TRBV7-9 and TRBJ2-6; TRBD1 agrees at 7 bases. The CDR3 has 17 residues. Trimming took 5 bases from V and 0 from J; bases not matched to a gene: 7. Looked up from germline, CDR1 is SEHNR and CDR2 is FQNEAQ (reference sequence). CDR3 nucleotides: TGTGCCAGCAGCCCCGGACAGGCAGCCTCTGGGGCCAACGTCCTGACTTTC. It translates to CASSPGQAASGANVLTF.

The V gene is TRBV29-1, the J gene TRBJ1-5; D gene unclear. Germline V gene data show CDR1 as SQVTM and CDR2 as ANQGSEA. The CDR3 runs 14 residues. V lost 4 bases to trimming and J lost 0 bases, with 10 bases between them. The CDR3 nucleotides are TGCAGCGTTGTGCACGGGTTTAGCAATCAGCCCCAGCATTTT. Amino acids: CSVVHGFSNQPQHF.

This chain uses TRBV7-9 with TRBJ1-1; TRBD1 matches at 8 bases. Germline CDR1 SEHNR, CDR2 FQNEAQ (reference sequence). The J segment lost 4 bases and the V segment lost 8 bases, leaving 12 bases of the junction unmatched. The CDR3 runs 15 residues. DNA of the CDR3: TGTGCCAGCCGAAAAGTAGGGGGACAGGCCACTGAAGCTTTCTTT. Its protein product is CASRKVGGQATEAFF.

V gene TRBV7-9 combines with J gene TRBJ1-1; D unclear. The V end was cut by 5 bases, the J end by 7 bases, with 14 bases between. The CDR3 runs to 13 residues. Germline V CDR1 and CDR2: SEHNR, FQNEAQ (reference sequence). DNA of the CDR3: TGTGCCAGCAGCGAAGTTGGGCTGCTTGAAGCTTTCTTT. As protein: CASSEVGLLEAFF.

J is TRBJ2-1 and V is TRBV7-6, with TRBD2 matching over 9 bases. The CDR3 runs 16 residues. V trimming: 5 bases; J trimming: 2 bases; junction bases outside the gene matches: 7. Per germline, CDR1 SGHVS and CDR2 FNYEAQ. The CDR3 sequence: CASSPLAGVAYNEQFF. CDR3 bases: TGTGCCAGCAGCCCATTAGCGGGAGTGGCCTACAATGAGCAGTTCTTC.

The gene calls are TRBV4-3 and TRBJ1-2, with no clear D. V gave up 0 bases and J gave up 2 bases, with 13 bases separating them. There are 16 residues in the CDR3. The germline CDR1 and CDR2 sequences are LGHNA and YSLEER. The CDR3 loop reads CASSQDQSGINYGYTF. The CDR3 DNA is TGCGCCAGCAGCCAAGATCAGAGCGGCATAAACTATGGCTACACCTTC.

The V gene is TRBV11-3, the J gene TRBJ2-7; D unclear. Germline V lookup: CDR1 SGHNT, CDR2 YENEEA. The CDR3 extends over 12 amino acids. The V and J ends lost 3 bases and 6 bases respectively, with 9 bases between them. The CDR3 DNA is TGTGCCAGCAGCTTGGGTGCCCGCGAGCAGTACTTC. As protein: CASSLGAREQYF.

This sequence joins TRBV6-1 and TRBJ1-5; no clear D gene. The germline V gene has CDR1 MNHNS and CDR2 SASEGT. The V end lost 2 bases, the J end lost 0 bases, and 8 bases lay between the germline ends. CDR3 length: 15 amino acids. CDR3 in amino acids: CASSEISYSNQPQHF. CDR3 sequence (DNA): TGTGCCAGCAGTGAAATCAGCTATAGCAATCAGCCCCAGCATTTT.

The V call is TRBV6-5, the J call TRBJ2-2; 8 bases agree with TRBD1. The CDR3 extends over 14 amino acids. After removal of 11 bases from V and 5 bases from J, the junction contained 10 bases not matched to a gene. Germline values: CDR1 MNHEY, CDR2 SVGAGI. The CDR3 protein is CASDHTGGTGELFF. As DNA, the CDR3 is TGTGCCTCGGACCATACAGGGGGTACCGGGGAGCTGTTTTTT.

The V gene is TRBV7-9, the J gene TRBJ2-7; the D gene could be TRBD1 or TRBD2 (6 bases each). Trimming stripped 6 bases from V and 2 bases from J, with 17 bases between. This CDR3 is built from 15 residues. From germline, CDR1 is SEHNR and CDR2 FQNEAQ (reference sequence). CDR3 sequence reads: CASSRRGRNPYEQYF. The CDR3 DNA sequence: TGTGCCAGCAGTCGGAGGGGGAGAAATCCCTACGAGCAGTACTTC.

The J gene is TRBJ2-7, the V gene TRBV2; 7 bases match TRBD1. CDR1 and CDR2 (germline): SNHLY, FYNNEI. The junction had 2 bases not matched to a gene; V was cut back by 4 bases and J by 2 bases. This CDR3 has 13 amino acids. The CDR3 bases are TGTGCCAGCAGTGGTCAGGGGGCCTACGAGCAGTACTTC. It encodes CASSGQGAYEQYF. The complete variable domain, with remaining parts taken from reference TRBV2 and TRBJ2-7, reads EPEVTQTPSHQVTQMGQEVILRCVPISNHLYFYWYRQILGQKVEFLVSFYNNEISEKSEIFDDQFSVERPDGSNFTLKIRSTKLEDSAMYFCASSGQGAYEQYFGPGTRLTVT.

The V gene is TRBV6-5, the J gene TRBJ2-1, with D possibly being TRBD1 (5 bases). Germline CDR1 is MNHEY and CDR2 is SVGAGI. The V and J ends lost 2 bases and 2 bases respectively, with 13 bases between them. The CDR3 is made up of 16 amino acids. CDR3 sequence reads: CASSYRTGSTYNEQFF. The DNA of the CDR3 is TGTGCCAGCAGTTACCGAACAGGATCCACCTACAATGAGCAGTTCTTC.

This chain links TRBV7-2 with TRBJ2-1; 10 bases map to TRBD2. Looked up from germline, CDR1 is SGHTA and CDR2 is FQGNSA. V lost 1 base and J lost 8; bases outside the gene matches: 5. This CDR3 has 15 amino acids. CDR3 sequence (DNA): TGTGCCAGCAGCTTAGGGCTAGCGGGAGAATATGAGCAGTTCTTC. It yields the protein CASSLGLAGEYEQFF.

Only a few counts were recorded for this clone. CDR3 bases: TGTGCCAGCAGCTTTACCGCGGACACTGAAGCTTTCTTT. Encoded protein: CASSFTADTEAFF. V is TRBV7-9 and J is TRBJ1-1, with D unclear. Germline-derived CDR1 and CDR2 are SEHNR and FQNEAQ (reference sequence). Trimming shortened V by 3 bases and J by 3 bases, and 8 bases separated the two germline ends. CDR3 length equals 13 residues.

CDR3: CASGGGGNQPQHF. Written as DNA, the CDR3 is TGTGCCAGCGGGGGGGGCGGCAATCAGCCCCAGCATTTT. The V call is TRBV18, the J call TRBJ1-5, with a weak D call TRBD1 (6 bases). Germline lookup yields CDR1 KGHSH and CDR2 LQKENI. This CDR3 comprises 13 residues. V was trimmed by 8 bases and J by 2 bases, leaving 10 bases between them.

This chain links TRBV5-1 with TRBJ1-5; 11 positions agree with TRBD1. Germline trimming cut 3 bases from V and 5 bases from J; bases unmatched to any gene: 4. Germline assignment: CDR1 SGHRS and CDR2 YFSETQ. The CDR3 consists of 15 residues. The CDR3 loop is CASSWTGGKDQPQHF. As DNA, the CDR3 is TGCGCCAGCAGCTGGACAGGGGGCAAGGATCAGCCCCAGCATTTT.

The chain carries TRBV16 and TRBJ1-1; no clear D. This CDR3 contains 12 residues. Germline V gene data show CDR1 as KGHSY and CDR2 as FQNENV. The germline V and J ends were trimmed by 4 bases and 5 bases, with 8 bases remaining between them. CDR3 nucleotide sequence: TGTGCCAGCAGCCGGGAGAGGACTGAAGCTTTCTTT. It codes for CASSRERTEAFF.

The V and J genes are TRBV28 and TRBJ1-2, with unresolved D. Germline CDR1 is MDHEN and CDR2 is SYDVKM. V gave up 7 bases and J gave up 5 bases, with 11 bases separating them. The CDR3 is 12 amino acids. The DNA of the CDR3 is TGTGCCAGCACACATCCGGGGTATGGCTACACCTTC. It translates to CASTHPGYGYTF.

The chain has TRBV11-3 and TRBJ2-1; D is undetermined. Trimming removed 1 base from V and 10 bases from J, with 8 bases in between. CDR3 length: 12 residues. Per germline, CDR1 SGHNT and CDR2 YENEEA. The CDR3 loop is CASSLVLGEQFF. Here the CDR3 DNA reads TGTGCCAGCAGCTTAGTGCTGGGCGAGCAGTTCTTC.

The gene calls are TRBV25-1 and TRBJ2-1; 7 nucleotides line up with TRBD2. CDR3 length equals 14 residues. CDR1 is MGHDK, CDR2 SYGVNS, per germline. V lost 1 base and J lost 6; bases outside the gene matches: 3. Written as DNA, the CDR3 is TGTGCCAGCAGTGAATGGGGGGGAGGCAATGAGCAGTTCTTC. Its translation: CASSEWGGGNEQFF.

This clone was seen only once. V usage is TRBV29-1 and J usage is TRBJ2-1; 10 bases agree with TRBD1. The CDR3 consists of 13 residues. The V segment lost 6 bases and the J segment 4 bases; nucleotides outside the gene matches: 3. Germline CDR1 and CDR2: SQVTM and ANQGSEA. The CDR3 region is CSVRTGGYNEQFF. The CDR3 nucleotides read TGCAGCGTCCGGACAGGGGGTTACAATGAGCAGTTCTTC.

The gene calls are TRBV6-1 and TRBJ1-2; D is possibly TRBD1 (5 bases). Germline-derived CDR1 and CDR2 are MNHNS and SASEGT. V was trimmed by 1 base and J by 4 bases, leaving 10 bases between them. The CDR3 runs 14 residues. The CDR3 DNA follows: TGTGCCAGCAGTGAAGTTGGGCAGGGCTATGGCTACACCTTC. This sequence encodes CASSEVGQGYGYTF.

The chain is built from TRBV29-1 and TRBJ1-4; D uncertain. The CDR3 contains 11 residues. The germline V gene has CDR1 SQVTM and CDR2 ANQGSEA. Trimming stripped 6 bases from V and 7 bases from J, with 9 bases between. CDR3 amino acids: CSVMDGEKLFF. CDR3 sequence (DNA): TGCAGCGTGATGGACGGTGAAAAACTGTTTTTT. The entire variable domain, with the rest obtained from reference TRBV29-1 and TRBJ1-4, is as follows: SAVISQKPSRDICQRGTSLTIQCQVDSQVTMMFWYRQQPGQSLTLIATANQGSEATYESGFVIDKFPISRPNLTFSTLTVSNMSPEDSSIYLCSVMDGEKLFFGSGTQLSVL.

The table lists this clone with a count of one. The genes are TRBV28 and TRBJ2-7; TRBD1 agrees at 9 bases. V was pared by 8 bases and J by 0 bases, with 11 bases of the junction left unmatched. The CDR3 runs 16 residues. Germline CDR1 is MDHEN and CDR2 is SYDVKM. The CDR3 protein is CASFTPGTGSSYEQYF. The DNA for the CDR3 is TGTGCCAGCTTTACACCCGGGACAGGGAGCTCCTACGAGCAGTACTTC. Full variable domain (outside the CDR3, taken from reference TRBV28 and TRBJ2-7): DVKVTQSSRYLVKRTGEKVFLECVQDMDHENMFWYRQDPGLGLRLIYFSYDVKMKEKGDIPEGYSVSREKKERFSLILESASTNQTSMYLCASFTPGTGSSYEQYFGPGTRLTVT.

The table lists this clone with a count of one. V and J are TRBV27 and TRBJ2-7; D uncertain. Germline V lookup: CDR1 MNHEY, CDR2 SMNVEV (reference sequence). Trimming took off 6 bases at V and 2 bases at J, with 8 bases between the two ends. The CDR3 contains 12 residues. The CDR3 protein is CASSPSPYEQYF. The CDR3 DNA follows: TGTGCCAGCAGCCCCTCCCCCTACGAGCAGTACTTC.

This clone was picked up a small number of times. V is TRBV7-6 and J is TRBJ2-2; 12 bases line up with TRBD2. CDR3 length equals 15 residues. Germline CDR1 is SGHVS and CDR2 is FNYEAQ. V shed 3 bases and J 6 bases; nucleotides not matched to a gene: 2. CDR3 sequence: CASSFRLAGAGELFF. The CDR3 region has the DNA TGTGCCAGCAGCTTTCGACTAGCGGGAGCCGGGGAGCTGTTTTTT. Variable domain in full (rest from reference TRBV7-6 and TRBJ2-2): GAGVSQSPRYKVTKRGQDVALRCDPISGHVSLYWYRQALGQGPEFLTYFNYEAQQDKSGLPNDRFSAERPEGSISTLTIQRTEQRDSAMYRCASSFRLAGAGELFFGEGSRLTVL.

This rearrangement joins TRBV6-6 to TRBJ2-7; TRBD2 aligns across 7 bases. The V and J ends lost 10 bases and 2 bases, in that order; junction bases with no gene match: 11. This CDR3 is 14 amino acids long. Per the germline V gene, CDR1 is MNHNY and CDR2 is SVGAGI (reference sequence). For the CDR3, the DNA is TGTGCCACCCAAAGCGGGACTCCTCCCTACGAGCAGTACTTC. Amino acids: CATQSGTPPYEQYF.